The 7 T cell receptor beta chains reported below all come from one sample, sequenced in a study of beta chain features in type 1 diabetes. The entirety of the isolated RNA underwent reverse transcription, so expressed TCRB transcripts were sequenced. TCRdb keeps only in-frame clones here, not all; method: immunoSEQ multiplex PCR. The sample holds hundreds of thousands of clones; roughly 15% are singletons and the top ten take more than 6.5%. The sample was central memory CD4+ T cells from blood. Every receptor here comes from a man aged 30-40 years in good health.

In this sample, this clone turned up a few times. The rearrangement joins TRBV19 to TRBJ1-2; the match to TRBD1 covers 8 bases. This CDR3 contains 13 residues. Germline trimming cut 4 bases from V and 7 bases from J; bases unmatched to any gene: 5. Per the germline V gene, CDR1 is LNHDA and CDR2 is SQIVND (reference sequence). In DNA, the CDR3 is TGTGCCAGTAGTACCAGGGGGCGCCGTGGCTACACCTTC. It codes for CASSTRGRRGYTF.

This clone was seen more than once but under ten times. The same CDR3 arises from other DNA sequences in this sample as well. The chain employs TRBV7-7 and TRBJ2-5; the match to TRBD2 covers 11 bases. Germline V CDR1 and CDR2: SSHAT, FNYEAQ (reference sequence). This CDR3 contains 15 residues. Unmatched junction bases numbered 0, after V lost 2 bases and J lost 1 base. The CDR3 reads CASSLLAGGQETQYF. The CDR3 bases are TGTGCCAGCAGCTTACTAGCGGGAGGCCAAGAGACCCAGTACTTC. The variable domain in full, completed from reference TRBV7-7 and TRBJ2-5, reads GAGVSQSPRYKVTKRGQDVTLRCDPISSHATLYWYQQALGQGPEFLTYFNYEAQPDKSGLPSDRFSAERPEGSISTLTIQRTEQRDSAMYRCASSLLAGGQETQYFGPGTRLLVL.

This clone was counted only a few times. The CDR3 here is CASSVGSLFGELFF. The CDR3 coding sequence is TGTGCCAGCAGCGTTGGCTCCTTGTTCGGGGAGCTGTTTTTT. The chain recombines TRBV9 with TRBJ2-2; no definite D call. With 2 bases removed from V and 7 bases from J, the gap between germline ends came to 12 bases. This CDR3 has 14 amino acids. The V gene's germline CDR1 is SGDLS and CDR2 YYNGEE.

This clone occurred a few times. The sample carries other DNA sequences with the same CDR3. The rearrangement joins TRBV7-9 to TRBJ2-5; TRBD2 might be the D (6 bases). This CDR3 contains 12 residues. Germline values: CDR1 SEHNR, CDR2 FQNEAQ (reference sequence). Deletions cut 3 bases from V and 4 bases from J, with 6 bases between. The CDR3 DNA sequence: TGTGCCAGCAGCTTTAGCGGAGAGACCCAGTACTTC. This encodes CASSFSGETQYF.

This clone was counted a few times. The rearrangement links TRBV4-1 to TRBJ2-2; D possibly corresponds to TRBD1 (5 bases). Germline values: CDR1 MGHRA, CDR2 YSYEKL. The CDR3 covers 15 residues. Trimming cost V 0 bases and J 4 bases, with 9 bases left between them. The DNA for the CDR3 is TGCGCCAGCAGCCAAGAGCTACAGGTCACCGGGGAGCTGTTTTTT. Amino acids: CASSQELQVTGELFF.

There are a few counts of this clone. V gene TRBV7-2 combines with J gene TRBJ1-2; D is undetermined. Germline V gives CDR1 SGHTA, CDR2 FQGNSA. Deletions cut 4 bases from V and 13 bases from J, with 16 bases between. The length of the CDR3 is 12 residues. CDR3 nucleotides: TGTGCCAGCAGCTCCGGGTTCACAAGGTTCACCTTC. Translation gives CASSSGFTRFTF.

The chain carries TRBV5-1 and TRBJ1-2; TRBD1 aligns across 9 bases. Trimming took 3 bases from V and 3 from J; bases not matched to a gene: 6. Germline loops: CDR1 SGHRS, CDR2 YFSETQ. There are 15 residues in the CDR3. The CDR3 reads CASSSDRGLDYGYTF. In DNA form, the CDR3 reads TGCGCCAGCAGCTCGGACAGGGGATTGGACTATGGCTACACCTTC.